A single sample gave rise to the 8 T cell receptor beta chains below, sequenced in a study of OX40 agonist ivuxolimab in advanced cancers. Sequenced by immunoSEQ multiplex PCR; TCRdb stores in-frame clones only, minus some. Of some 80,000 clones in the sample, approximately 95% were seen once. The source material was CD4+ or CD8+ T cells sorted from blood, sampled in a trial of the OX40 agonist ivuxolimab. The receptor source for this set is an adult with an advanced solid tumor such as melanoma, head and neck, liver or kidney cancer.

This sequence joins TRBV29-1 and TRBJ2-5; no reliable D call. The V gene lost 2 bases and the J gene lost 4 bases, with 8 bases spanning the gap. This CDR3 has 12 residues. The germline V gene has CDR1 SQVTM and CDR2 ANQGSEA. As DNA, the CDR3 is TGCAGCGTTGAACTCCGTGGAGAGACCCAGTACTTC. Protein product: CSVELRGETQYF.

The gene calls are TRBV6-1 and TRBJ2-7, with D possibly being TRBD1 or TRBD2 (5 bases each). The germline V gene encodes CDR1 MNHNS and CDR2 SASEGT. The V and J ends lost 9 bases and 1 base respectively, with 13 bases between them. The CDR3 has 13 amino acids. The CDR3 DNA reads TGTGCCAGTTCGGCAGGGACGTCCTACGAGCAGTACTTC. It specifies CASSAGTSYEQYF.

The rearrangement joins TRBV11-3 to TRBJ2-3; TRBD2 matches 8 bases. Germline CDR1 reads SGHNT; CDR2 reads YENEEA. The CDR3 runs 17 residues. The trim removed 2 bases at V and 2 bases at J, leaving 9 bases unmatched. CDR3 residues: CASSLIGREDLTDTQYF. CDR3 in DNA: TGTGCCAGCAGCTTAATCGGGCGGGAGGACCTCACAGATACGCAGTATTTT. Full variable domain (missing parts from reference TRBV11-3 and TRBJ2-3): EAGVVQSPRYKIIEKKQPVAFWCNPISGHNTLYWYLQNLGQGPELLIRYENEEAVDDSQLPKDRFSAERLKGVDSTLKIQPAELGDSAVYLCASSLIGREDLTDTQYFGPGTRLTVL.

The chain combines TRBV7-2 with TRBJ1-2, with D maybe TRBD1 (5 bases). The CDR3 is 15 residues long. Germline V gives CDR1 SGHTA, CDR2 FQGNSA. V was clipped by 1 base and J by 2 bases, with 11 bases between them. The CDR3 here is CASSLELRDNYGYTF. The CDR3 coding sequence is TGTGCCAGCAGCTTAGAATTGCGGGACAACTATGGCTACACCTTC. Together with reference TRBV7-2 and TRBJ1-2, the CDR3 gives the full variable domain: GAGVSQSPSNKVTEKGKDVELRCDPISGHTALYWYRQSLGQGLEFLIYFQGNSAPDKSGLPSDRFSAERTGGSVSTLTIQRTQQEDSAVYLCASSLELRDNYGYTFGSGTRLTVV.

The chain recombines TRBV27 with TRBJ1-1; 7 bases map to TRBD1. CDR1 is MNHEY and CDR2 is SMNVEV in the germline V gene (reference sequence). This CDR3 region has 13 residues. After removal of 6 bases from V and 6 bases from J, the junction contained 7 bases not matched to a gene. The CDR3 nucleotides read TGTGCCAGCAGGGTGACAGGGTTGGCTGAAGCTTTCTTT. This translates into CASRVTGLAEAFF.

The chain carries TRBV4-1 and TRBJ1-5; TRBD1 aligns across 7 bases. V lost 3 bases, J lost 0 bases, and 8 bases stayed unmatched. Germline loops: CDR1 MGHRA, CDR2 YSYEKL. The length of the CDR3 is 17 residues. This CDR3 is CASSHQGGVYSNQPQHF. CDR3 nucleotides: TGCGCCAGCAGCCATCAAGGGGGCGTATATAGCAATCAGCCCCAGCATTTT.

The chain is built from TRBV7-2 and TRBJ2-1; 7 bases are a match to TRBD2. The CDR3 contains 16 residues. CDR1 and CDR2 (germline): SGHTA, FQGNSA. With 0 bases clipped from V and 8 bases from J, the junction kept 10 bases outside the gene matches. CDR3 sequence: CASSLAASGEVYEQFF. The CDR3 DNA reads TGTGCCAGCAGCTTAGCGGCTAGCGGAGAGGTGTATGAGCAGTTCTTC. Supplemented by reference TRBV7-2 and TRBJ2-1, the full variable domain reads GAGVSQSPSNKVTEKGKDVELRCDPISGHTALYWYRQSLGQGLEFLIYFQGNSAPDKSGLPSDRFSAERTGGSVSTLTIQRTQQEDSAVYLCASSLAASGEVYEQFFGPGTRLTVL.

The chain joins TRBV5-6 to TRBJ2-6; 7 bases fit TRBD1. V was pared by 1 base and J by 0 bases, with 10 bases of the junction left unmatched. Per germline, CDR1 SGHDT and CDR2 YYEEEE. The CDR3 spans 19 residues. Here the CDR3 reads CASSLPPGQTDSGANVLTF. The CDR3 DNA follows: TGTGCCAGCAGCTTGCCTCCGGGACAGACTGACTCTGGGGCCAACGTCCTGACTTTC.